The 8 T cell receptor beta chains below come from one sample, sequenced in a study of CD8+ T cells in alopecia areata. cDNA reverse transcribed from extracted RNA served as the sequencing template. Using immunoSEQ multiplex PCR, the repertoire was profiled, and TCRdb retains in-frame clones only, with some absent. The table has 55,000 to 75,000 clones, about half seen once; the top ten hold approximately 18%. The sequenced sample was CD8+ T cells sorted from blood, obtained at week 0. Receptors originate from a human donor with alopecia areata.

The chain employs TRBV29-1 and TRBJ2-2; D may correspond to TRBD1 or TRBD2 (5 bases each). Germline V gives CDR1 SQVTM, CDR2 ANQGSEA. The CDR3 has 15 residues. With 0 bases removed from V and 5 bases from J, the gap between germline ends came to 13 bases. For the CDR3, the DNA is TGCAGCGTTGAAGATGGTTCGTGGGGGACCGGGGAGCTGTTTTTT. Translation gives CSVEDGSWGTGELFF.

In its sample, this clone ranks as medium-sized. The V call is TRBV19, the J call TRBJ2-5, with TRBD1 identical over 9 bases. This CDR3 comprises 14 residues. V dropped 7 bases and J dropped 5; count of bases not matched to a gene: 8. CDR1 and CDR2 (germline): LNHDA, SQIVND (reference sequence). The DNA of the CDR3 is TGTGCCAGTACCTCGGGGGACAGGGTGGAGACCCAGTACTTC. It specifies CASTSGDRVETQYF.

The CDR3 loop is CASSQGGGYEQYF. The CDR3 region has the DNA TGCGCCAGCAGCCAAGGAGGTGGCTACGAGCAGTACTTC. J is TRBJ2-7 and V is TRBV4-3; no definite D call. CDR1 is LGHNA and CDR2 is YSLEER in the germline V gene. Between the trimmed V and J ends, which lost 1 base and 3 bases, there was a span of 7 bases. CDR3 size: 13 residues.

This chain links TRBV25-1 with TRBJ1-2; no reliable D call. Germline CDR1 MGHDK, CDR2 SYGVNS. Trimming removed 6 bases at V and 4 bases at J, with 18 bases between. There are 15 residues in the CDR3. CDR3 DNA sequence: TGTGCCAGCAGCGAACCCTGGGTAACTACCTATGGCTACACCTTC. Translating it yields CASSEPWVTTYGYTF.

This clone was detected only a few times. CDR3 region: CASSIGGGRAYNEQFF. The CDR3, as DNA: TGTGCCAGTAGTATAGGGGGCGGGAGGGCCTACAATGAGCAGTTCTTC. V usage is TRBV19 and J usage is TRBJ2-1; 9 bases are a match to TRBD2. CDR3 length equals 16 residues. J gave up 2 bases and V 1 base, and 3 bases lay outside the gene matches. CDR1 LNHDA and CDR2 SQIVND come from the germline V gene (reference sequence).

V and J are TRBV6-5 and TRBJ2-7, with 9 bases that match TRBD2. Trimming removed 3 bases from V and 3 bases from J; junction bases left unmatched: 6. Germline V gives CDR1 MNHEY, CDR2 SVGAGI. CDR3 length equals 15 residues. The CDR3 spells CASSYISGSGYEQYF. The CDR3, as DNA: TGTGCCAGCAGTTATATTAGCGGGAGTGGCTACGAGCAGTACTTC.

Turning to this clone: A read error is likely here: a far larger clone is one base away. The sample holds other DNA sequences that translate to the same CDR3. This chain uses TRBV9 with TRBJ2-1; 12 nucleotides agree with TRBD2. The length of the CDR3 is 16 residues. In germline, CDR1 is SGDLS, CDR2 YYNGEE. The trim removed 4 bases at V and 7 bases at J, leaving 9 bases unmatched. CDR3 loop: CASSLVPSGRGNEQFF. The CDR3 region has the DNA TGTGCCAGCAGCTTGGTTCCTAGCGGGAGGGGGAATGAGCAGTTCTTC. Filled out from reference TRBV9 and TRBJ2-1, the complete variable domain reads DSGVTQTPKHLITATGQRVTLRCSPRSGDLSVYWYQQSLDQGLQFLIQYYNGEERAKGNILERFSAQQFPDLHSELNLSSLELGDSALYFCASSLVPSGRGNEQFFGPGTRLTVL.

This clone showed up many times. The rearrangement links TRBV7-8 to TRBJ2-2; D gene ambiguous. The V gene lost 6 bases and the J gene lost 0 bases, with 5 bases spanning the gap. The CDR3 has 13 residues. Germline lookup yields CDR1 SGHVS and CDR2 FQNEAQ. CDR3 region: CASRPPNTGELFF. CDR3 bases: TGTGCCAGCAGACCCCCGAACACCGGGGAGCTGTTTTTT.